This section outlines one T cell receptor beta chain sequence together with its context. The CDR3 covers 17 residues. Germline values: CDR1 LGHNA, CDR2 YSLEER. V shed 1 base, J shed 0 bases, and the junction held 7 bases outside the gene matches. The data were taken from a study of early stage breast cancer tumors. Background on the study: The ER+/PR+/HER2- tumors included 7 or 8 ductal and a handful of lobular carcinomas.

TCRdb's table, derived via immunoSEQ multiplex PCR, lists solely in-frame clones and lacks some. The table records about 53,000 clones, 85% to 95% of them present only once. The sample consisted of blood. The chain employs TRBV4-3 and TRBJ2-3, with 7 bases lining up with TRBD2. The sequence was obtained from a person aged 70 to 85 with breast cancer. The DNA for the CDR3 is TGCGCCAGCAGCCAAGTAATCGGGGGGACTAGCACAGATACGCAGTATTTT. Protein: CASSQVIGGTSTDTQYF.